This record covers a single TCR beta chain. The sample's time point: cycle 4 day 1 (C4D1), after 5 to 7 weeks of nivolumab. Brentuximab vedotin exposure varied among the patients, all of whom had relapsed after autologous stem cell transplantation. This entry comes from a study of PD-1 blockade in classical Hodgkin lymphoma. This table comes from immunoSEQ multiplex PCR, and its TCRdb copy is limited to in-frame clones, with some not included. The table has tens of thousands of clones, roughly 78% seen once. The J segment lost 0 bases and the V segment lost 6 bases, leaving 9 bases of the junction unmatched. The CDR3 has 16 residues.

The receptor's source is a human donor with classical Hodgkin lymphoma. This sequence joins TRBV7-1 and TRBJ2-7, with 9 bases aligning to TRBD1. TRBV7-1 is assigned to the ORF class and has an uncertain function. The sample was peripheral blood mononuclear cells (PBMCs), taken before the fourth cycle of nivolumab. The CDR3 nucleotides are TGTGCCAGCAGTTTAACCGGGACAGGGATCTCCTACGAGCAGTACTTC. This gives the protein CASSLTGTGISYEQYF.